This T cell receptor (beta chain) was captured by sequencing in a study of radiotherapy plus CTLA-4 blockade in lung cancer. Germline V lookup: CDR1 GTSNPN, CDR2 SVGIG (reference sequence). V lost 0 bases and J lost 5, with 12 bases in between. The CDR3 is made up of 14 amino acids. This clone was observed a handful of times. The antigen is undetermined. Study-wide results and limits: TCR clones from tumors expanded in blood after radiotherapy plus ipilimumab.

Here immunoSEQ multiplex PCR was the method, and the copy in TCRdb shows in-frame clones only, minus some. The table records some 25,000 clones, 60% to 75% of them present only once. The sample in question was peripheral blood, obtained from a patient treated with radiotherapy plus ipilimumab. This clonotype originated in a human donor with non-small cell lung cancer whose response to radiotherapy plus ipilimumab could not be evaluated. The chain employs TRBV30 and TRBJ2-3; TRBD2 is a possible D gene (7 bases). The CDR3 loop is CAWSVGGPEDTQYF. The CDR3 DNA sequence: TGTGCCTGGAGTGTCGGGGGGCCGGAAGATACGCAGTATTTT.